This T cell receptor (beta chain) was sequenced for a study of control samples from healthy donors and cancer patients. Generated by immunoSEQ multiplex PCR, the TCRdb table keeps only in-frame clones and is missing some. Among about 21,000 clones, 84% were seen once, and the ten largest hold approximately 23%. Sequencing was done on a sample of PBMCs. The receptor's source is a man between 60 and 75 years old with colorectal cancer.

In nucleotides, the CDR3 is TGTGCCAGTAGTATCCAAACAAGCACCTCCAACGTCCTGACTTTC. This translates into CASSIQTSTSNVLTF. The chain carries TRBV19 and TRBJ2-6; D unresolved. Germline V gene sequence: CDR1 LNHDA, CDR2 SQIVND (reference sequence). Trimming stripped 3 bases from V and 8 bases from J, with 14 bases between. This CDR3 comprises 15 residues.